Following are 25 T cell receptor beta chains from one sample sequenced in a study of cytomegalovirus exposure and HLA in healthy donors. A multiplex PCR was run with 60 Vbeta primers and 13 Jbeta primers. Repertoires were generated with immunoSEQ multiplex PCR, while TCRdb's copy carries only in-frame clones and drops some. The sample shows 95,000 to 150,000 clones, about 85% of them seen only once. The sequencing input was PBMCs. The receptors come from a man younger than 35 in good health and CMV-seropositive.

This chain links TRBV10-2 with TRBJ1-5; D uncertain. V was trimmed by 3 bases and J by 7 bases, leaving 13 bases between them. Germline V gene sequence: CDR1 WSHSY, CDR2 SAAADI. The CDR3 has 14 amino acids. The CDR3 here is CASSEKERGQPQHF. The CDR3 coding sequence is TGCGCCAGCAGTGAAAAAGAAAGAGGGCAGCCCCAGCATTTT.

This rearrangement joins TRBV7-2 to TRBJ1-3; weak D call: TRBD1 (6 bases). The CDR3 is 16 amino acids. Trimming took 5 bases from V and 0 from J, leaving 14 bases between them. Germline CDR1 SGHTA, CDR2 FQGNSA. Here the CDR3 DNA reads TGTGCCAGCAGCGCCTTCCAGGGGACCTCTGGAAACACCATATATTTT. Translating gives CASSAFQGTSGNTIYF.

This clone was seen just once. The chain employs TRBV14 and TRBJ2-2; D is uncertain. The germline V gene encodes CDR1 SGHDN and CDR2 FVKESK. This CDR3 contains 13 residues. V lost 4 bases, J lost 2 bases, and 5 bases lay in between. Written as DNA, the CDR3 is TGTGCCAGCAGCCCCCATAACACCGGGGAGCTGTTTTTT. It is translated as CASSPHNTGELFF.

V gene TRBV5-1 combines with J gene TRBJ2-5; TRBD2 aligns across 10 bases. This CDR3 comprises 18 residues. J lost 3 bases, V lost 4 bases, and 15 bases had no gene match. Germline assignment: CDR1 SGHRS and CDR2 YFSETQ. This CDR3 is CASSLRGWRLAGEETQYF. The CDR3 DNA sequence: TGCGCCAGCAGCCTTCGAGGTTGGAGGCTAGCGGGAGAAGAGACCCAGTACTTC. Full variable domain (missing parts from reference TRBV5-1 and TRBJ2-5): KAGVTQTPRYLIKTRGQQVTLSCSPISGHRSVSWYQQTPGQGLQFLFEYFSETQRNKGNFPGRFSGRQFSNSRSEMNVSTLELGDSALYLCASSLRGWRLAGEETQYFGPGTRLLVL.

The V and J genes are TRBV5-6 and TRBJ2-2; the D gene is possibly TRBD1 (5 bases). Germline V gene data show CDR1 as SGHDT and CDR2 as YYEEEE. V was shortened by 3 bases and J by 4 bases, with 7 bases between the two germline ends. The CDR3 has 13 amino acids. This CDR3 reads CASSSQVTGELFF. In nucleotides, the CDR3 is TGTGCCAGCAGCTCACAGGTCACCGGGGAGCTGTTTTTT.

This chain joins TRBV18 and TRBJ1-1; D is possibly TRBD1 (5 bases). CDR1 is KGHSH and CDR2 is LQKENI in the germline V gene. The CDR3 runs to 14 residues. Trimming cost V 4 bases and J 6 bases, with 15 bases left between them. In DNA form, the CDR3 reads TGTGCCAGCTCACTCAACCACGGGGGTGCTGAAGCTTTCTTT. Translated: CASSLNHGGAEAFF.

DNA of the CDR3: TGTGCCATCGGCTTCGGACAGGCCTACGAGCAGTACTTC. It specifies CAIGFGQAYEQYF. The chain is built from TRBV6-5 and TRBJ2-5, with 7 nucleotides matching TRBD1. Matching the DNA end better, TRBJ2-7 makes the J call doubtful. The length of the CDR3 is 13 residues. The germline V gene encodes CDR1 MNHEY and CDR2 SVGAGI.

The gene calls are TRBV2 and TRBJ2-1, with TRBD1 identical over 9 bases. CDR1 is SNHLY, CDR2 FYNNEI, per germline. The CDR3 runs to 12 residues. V gave up 11 bases and J gave up 5 bases; unmatched junction bases: 4. The CDR3 bases are TGTGCCTCTCACAGGGGGCACAATGAGCAGTTCTTC. It specifies CASHRGHNEQFF.

V gene TRBV10-2 combines with J gene TRBJ2-7, with a possible D match to TRBD2 (5 bases). Germline CDR1 WSHSY, CDR2 SAAADI. V shed 2 bases and J shed 1 base, with 12 bases lying between them. This CDR3 region has 15 residues. CDR3 sequence reads: CASSEGGVVSYEQYF. DNA for the CDR3: TGCGCCAGCAGTGAGGGAGGAGTTGTTTCCTACGAGCAGTACTTC.

This clone was counted a few times. This sequence joins TRBV7-9 and TRBJ1-4; 8 bases line up with TRBD1. CDR3 size: 14 residues. Germline CDR1 is SEHNR and CDR2 is FQNEAQ (reference sequence). V was pared by 3 bases and J by 7 bases, with 4 bases of the junction left unmatched. For the CDR3, the DNA is TGTGCCAGCAGCTTGACAGGGGCGGGTGAAAAACTGTTTTTT. It yields the protein CASSLTGAGEKLFF. Supplemented by reference TRBV7-9 and TRBJ1-4, the full variable domain reads DTGVSQNPRHKITKRGQNVTFRCDPISEHNRLYWYRQTLGQGPEFLTYFQNEAQLEKSRLLSDRFSAERPKGSFSTLEIQRTEQGDSAMYLCASSLTGAGEKLFFGSGTQLSVL.

The V gene is TRBV5-1, the J gene TRBJ2-1; D possibly corresponds to TRBD2 (6 bases). Germline values: CDR1 SGHRS, CDR2 YFSETQ. The CDR3 is 15 residues long. Between the trimmed V and J ends, which lost 4 bases and 6 bases, there was a span of 17 bases. In nucleotides, the CDR3 is TGCGCCAGCAGCCCAGCGGGTTCAATAGGCAATGAGCAGTTCTTC. Protein product: CASSPAGSIGNEQFF.

There are a few counts of this clone. The V gene is TRBV6-1, the J gene TRBJ2-5, with 7 bases matching TRBD2. CDR3 size: 14 residues. V was pared by 2 bases and J by 4 bases, with 4 bases of the junction left unmatched. Germline lookup yields CDR1 MNHNS and CDR2 SASEGT. The CDR3 is CASSELGGGETQYF. In DNA, the CDR3 is TGTGCCAGCAGTGAATTGGGCGGGGGAGAGACCCAGTACTTC.

The chain is built from TRBV5-5 and TRBJ1-2; TRBD1 agrees at 8 bases. Germline CDR1 and CDR2: SGHKS and YYEKEE (reference sequence). The CDR3 covers 16 residues. J was trimmed by 2 bases and V by 4 bases; bases with no gene match: 10. CDR3 DNA sequence: TGTGCCAGCAGCAGGGCAGGGGGCGCAGGGAACTATGGCTACACCTTC. Translation gives CASSRAGGAGNYGYTF.

This chain connects TRBV18 to TRBJ2-2; unclear D gene. The CDR3 length is 17 residues. Trimming took 0 bases from V and 0 from J, leaving 11 bases between them. Germline assignment: CDR1 KGHSH and CDR2 LQKENI. CDR3 in amino acids: CASSPPTRRTNTGELFF. The CDR3 region has the DNA TGTGCCAGCTCACCACCGACGAGGAGAACGAACACCGGGGAGCTGTTTTTT.

The chain combines TRBV4-3 with TRBJ2-1; 14 positions match TRBD2. CDR3 size: 19 residues. Unmatched junction bases numbered 13, after V lost 1 base and J lost 8 bases. Germline V gene sequence: CDR1 LGHNA, CDR2 YSLEER. As DNA, the CDR3 is TGCGCCAGCAGCCAAGGAGCCGGGACTAGCGGGGGCGTTCGCGATGAGCAGTTCTTC. Translation gives CASSQGAGTSGGVRDEQFF.

The rearrangement uses TRBV7-2 and TRBJ2-7; 7 bases map to TRBD2. V lost 6 bases, J lost 7 bases, and 9 bases stayed unmatched. There are 13 residues in the CDR3. The germline V gene has CDR1 SGHTA and CDR2 FQGNSA. The CDR3 reads CASRWDYRGEQYF. The CDR3, as DNA: TGTGCCAGCAGGTGGGACTACCGGGGGGAGCAGTACTTC.

The chain uses TRBV6-5 and TRBJ1-1; D is unclear. V dropped 4 bases and J dropped 7 bases, with 7 bases sitting between them. This CDR3 has 11 amino acids. Germline-derived CDR1 and CDR2 are MNHEY and SVGAGI. DNA for the CDR3: TGTGCCAGCAGTTCGGGGATTGAAGCTTTCTTT. The encoded protein is CASSSGIEAFF.

This CDR3 is CASSPDRREMCTF. The CDR3 coding sequence is TGTGCCAGCAGTCCGGACAGACGTGAGATGTGCACCTTC. V is TRBV5-4 and J is TRBJ1-2; D is possibly TRBD1 (6 bases). Germline CDR1 and CDR2: SGHNT and YYREEE (reference sequence). V lost 5 bases, J lost 13 bases, and 21 bases lay in between. This CDR3 has 13 residues. The variable domain in full, completed from reference TRBV5-4 and TRBJ1-2, reads ETGVTQSPTHLIKTRGQQVTLRCSSQSGHNTVSWYQQALGQGPQFIFQYYREEENGRGNFPPRFSGLQFPNYSSELNVNALELDDSALYLCASSPDRREMCTFGSGTRLTVV.

This chain connects TRBV2 to TRBJ2-7, with a weak D call TRBD1 (6 bases). V shed 1 base and J shed 2 bases, with 9 bases lying between them. The CDR3 is 14 amino acids. Looked up from germline, CDR1 is SNHLY and CDR2 is FYNNEI. The CDR3 protein is CASSEGTAAYEQYF. The CDR3 nucleotides read TGTGCCAGCAGTGAAGGGACAGCCGCCTACGAGCAGTACTTC.

The chain employs TRBV6-5 and TRBJ2-1; tentative D call: TRBD2 (6 bases). Germline CDR1 MNHEY, CDR2 SVGAGI. This CDR3 comprises 15 residues. The germline V and J ends were trimmed by 2 bases and 8 bases, with 16 bases remaining between them. Here the CDR3 DNA reads TGTGCCAGCAGTTACCCAGGACTATCTCCCGATGAGCAGTTCTTC. It is translated as CASSYPGLSPDEQFF.

The chain joins TRBV7-2 to TRBJ2-2, with 12 bases matching TRBD1. This CDR3 spans 16 amino acids. CDR1 is SGHTA, CDR2 FQGNSA, per germline. V lost 8 bases, J lost 7 bases, and 11 bases stayed unmatched. The CDR3 bases are TGTGCCAGCGCCACCCGGGACAGGGGGCTTATCGGGGAGCTGTTTTTT. Translation gives CASATRDRGLIGELFF.

The gene calls are TRBV5-4 and TRBJ2-1, with TRBD1 matching over 7 bases. Germline V CDR1 and CDR2: SGHNT, YYREEE (reference sequence). The CDR3 totals 13 residues. V lost 4 bases to trimming and J lost 8 bases; unmatched junction nucleotides: 6. The DNA of the CDR3 is TGTGCCAGCAGCCCGACAGGGTTCGATGAGCAGTTCTTC. Encoded protein: CASSPTGFDEQFF.

A single count supports this clone. This chain links TRBV30 with TRBJ1-1, with D unclear. The CDR3 sequence is 15 residues long. Germline values: CDR1 GTSNPN, CDR2 SVGIG (reference sequence). Trimming stripped 2 bases from V and 5 bases from J, with 18 bases between. The CDR3 nucleotides read TGTGCCTGGAGTACCCCGATATGGAGGGAAACTGAAGCTTTCTTT. Protein product: CAWSTPIWRETEAFF.

The sample holds a few counts of this clone. The chain has TRBV19 and TRBJ2-1; 10 nucleotides agree with TRBD1. The CDR3 loop spans 15 amino acids. Germline CDR1 and CDR2: LNHDA and SQIVND (reference sequence). V shed 5 bases, J shed 7 bases, and the junction held 8 bases outside the gene matches. Written as DNA, the CDR3 is TGTGCCAGTAGTTGGGGACAGGGGATGTGGAATGAGCAGTTCTTC. Protein product: CASSWGQGMWNEQFF.

The chain is built from TRBV5-4 and TRBJ2-5; 8 bases are a match to TRBD2. V shed 2 bases and J 4 bases; nucleotides not matched to a gene: 7. Germline-derived CDR1 and CDR2 are SGHNT and YYREEE (reference sequence). The CDR3 totals 15 residues. The CDR3 DNA is TGTGCCAGCAGCTTCCAGCGGGGGCCGTCAGAGACCCAGTACTTC. Residues: CASSFQRGPSETQYF.